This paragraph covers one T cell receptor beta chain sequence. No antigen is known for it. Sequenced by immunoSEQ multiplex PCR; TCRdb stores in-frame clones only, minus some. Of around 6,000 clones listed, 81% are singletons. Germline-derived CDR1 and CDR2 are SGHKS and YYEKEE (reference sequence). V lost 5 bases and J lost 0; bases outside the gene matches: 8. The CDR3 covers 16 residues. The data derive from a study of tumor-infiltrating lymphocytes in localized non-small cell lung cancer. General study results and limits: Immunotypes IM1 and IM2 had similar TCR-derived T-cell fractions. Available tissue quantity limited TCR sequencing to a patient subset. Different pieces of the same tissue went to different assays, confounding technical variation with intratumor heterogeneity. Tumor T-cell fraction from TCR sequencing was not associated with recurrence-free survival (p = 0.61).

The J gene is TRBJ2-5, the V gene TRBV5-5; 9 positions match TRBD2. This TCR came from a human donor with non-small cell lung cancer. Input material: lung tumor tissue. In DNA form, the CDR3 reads TGTGCCAGCAGGCTAAGACTAGCGGCGTACCAAGAGACCCAGTACTTC. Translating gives CASRLRLAAYQETQYF.